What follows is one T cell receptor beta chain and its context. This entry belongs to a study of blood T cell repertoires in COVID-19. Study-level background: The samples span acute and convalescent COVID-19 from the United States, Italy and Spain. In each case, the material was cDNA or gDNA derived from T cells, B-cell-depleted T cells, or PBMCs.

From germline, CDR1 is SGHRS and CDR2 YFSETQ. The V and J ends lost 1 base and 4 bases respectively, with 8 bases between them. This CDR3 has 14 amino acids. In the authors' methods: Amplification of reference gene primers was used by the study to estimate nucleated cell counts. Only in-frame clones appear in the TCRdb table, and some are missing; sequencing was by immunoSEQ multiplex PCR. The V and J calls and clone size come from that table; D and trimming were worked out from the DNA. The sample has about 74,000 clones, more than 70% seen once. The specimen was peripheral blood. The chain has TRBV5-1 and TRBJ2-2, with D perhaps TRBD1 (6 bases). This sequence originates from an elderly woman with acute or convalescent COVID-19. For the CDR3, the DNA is TGCGCCAGCAGCTTGTTACAGGGCACCGGGGAGCTGTTTTTT. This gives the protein CASSLLQGTGELFF.